The 31 T cell receptor beta chains below come from one sample, sequenced in a study of patients and donors after allogeneic stem cell transplantation. TCRdb re-derived calls from the RT-PCR reads in MiXCR, one entry per CDR3 protein. The sample yields 800,000 to 1,000,000 distinct CDR3 sequences, around 17% seen once. The sequenced sample consisted of blood, either unsorted or a sorted T cell fraction (not recorded which). The source of these receptors is a human donor who was either an allogeneic HSCT recipient or a stem cell or donor lymphocyte infusion donor (not recorded which). It is not recorded whose cells these are; they may come from a transplant donor.

This clonotype appeared a few times. CDR3 amino acids: CSAMTSGTYNEQFF. The CDR3 nucleotides read TGCAGTGCGATGACTAGCGGGACCTACAATGAGCAGTTCTTC. J is TRBJ2-1 and V is TRBV20-1; TRBD2 matches 11 bases. Trimming removed 6 bases from V and 2 bases from J; junction bases left unmatched: 3. The CDR3 contains 14 residues. CDR1 and CDR2 (germline): DFQATT, SNEGSKA (reference sequence).

The chain couples TRBV3-1 to TRBJ1-1; 7 positions agree with TRBD1. V trimming: 3 bases; J trimming: 0 bases; junction bases outside the gene matches: 4. The CDR3 is 15 amino acids. Germline CDR1 reads LGHDT; CDR2 reads YNNKEL (reference sequence). CDR3 bases: TGTGCCAGCAGCCATAAGGGACAGATGAACACTGAAGCTTTCTTT. This translates into CASSHKGQMNTEAFF.

The CDR3 loop reads CSAREGTVGEKLFF. The CDR3, as DNA: TGCAGTGCTAGAGAGGGCACGGTAGGGGAAAAACTGTTTTTT. The rearrangement uses TRBV20-1 and TRBJ1-4; D uncertain. The ends were cut back, 0 bases at V and 8 bases at J, with 13 bases in the middle. The germline V gene encodes CDR1 DFQATT and CDR2 SNEGSKA (reference sequence). The CDR3 is made up of 14 amino acids.

The genes are TRBV28 and TRBJ1-2; tentative D call: TRBD1 (5 bases). The CDR3 extends over 15 amino acids. V was cut by 3 bases and J by 5 bases, with 16 bases left in between. From germline, CDR1 is MDHEN and CDR2 SYDVKM. This CDR3 is CASSFAQAGRYGYTF. The CDR3 DNA follows: TGTGCCAGCAGTTTTGCACAGGCTGGGAGGTATGGCTACACCTTC.

This chain joins TRBV6-5 and TRBJ2-7; D unresolved. This CDR3 has 15 residues. The germline V gene encodes CDR1 MNHEY and CDR2 SVGAGI. Trimming pared 3 bases from V and 3 bases from J, leaving 15 bases between. In nucleotides, the CDR3 is TGTGCCAGCAGTTATGAAGTCCGCCCGCACTACGAGCAGTACTTC. It codes for CASSYEVRPHYEQYF.

The sample holds a few counts of this clonotype. The chain has TRBV12-3 or TRBV12-4 and TRBJ1-4, with D tentatively TRBD1 (6 bases). The CDR3 extends over 19 amino acids. V was clipped by 7 bases and J by 4 bases, with 28 bases between them. CDR3 sequence (DNA): TGTGCCAGCACGCCGGCGGGGGGGGCGGGTGAACGTATTAATGAAAAACTGTTTTTT. Translation gives CASTPAGGAGERINEKLFF.

This clonotype was detected a few times. This rearrangement joins TRBV20-1 to TRBJ2-1; the D call may be TRBD1 or TRBD2 (5 bases each). The germline gives CDR1 DFQATT, CDR2 SNEGSKA (reference sequence). The CDR3 has 15 residues. Trimming shortened V by 5 bases and J by 1 base, and 15 bases separated the two germline ends. The CDR3 DNA reads as TGCAGTGCTTCCCGAGGGGCGGGTTCCTACAATGAGCAGTTCTTC. This sequence encodes CSASRGAGSYNEQFF.

The chain recombines TRBV5-8 with TRBJ2-7, with TRBD1 matching 12 bases. The CDR3 runs 15 residues. Germline CDR1 reads SGHTS; CDR2 reads YDEGEE. V lost 4 bases to trimming and J lost 4 bases; unmatched junction nucleotides: 6. The CDR3 DNA is TGTGCCAGCAGCATAACGGGACAGGGGGCTTACGAGCAGTACTTC. Translated, it gives CASSITGQGAYEQYF.

This chain uses TRBV10-3 with TRBJ2-1; tentative D call: TRBD1 (6 bases). With 5 bases removed from V and 3 bases from J, the gap between germline ends came to 11 bases. The germline gives CDR1 ENHRY, CDR2 SYGVKD. CDR3 length equals 14 residues. The CDR3 region has the DNA TGTGCCATCAGTAAAGGACAGCTCTACAATGAGCAGTTCTTC. This translates into CAISKGQLYNEQFF.

This rearrangement joins TRBV13 to TRBJ2-2, with TRBD2 matching over 11 bases. The CDR3 sequence is 17 residues long. Germline trimming cut 5 bases from V and 4 bases from J; bases unmatched to any gene: 9. Looked up from germline, CDR1 is PRHDT and CDR2 is FYEKMQ (reference sequence). In nucleotides, the CDR3 is TGTGCCAGCAGCCACCTTGGTAGCGGGAGGGCCACCGGGGAGCTGTTTTTT. Translated, it gives CASSHLGSGRATGELFF.

This chain connects TRBV7-8 to TRBJ2-2; 9 bases line up with TRBD2. After removal of 2 bases from V and 8 bases from J, the junction contained 6 bases not matched to a gene. The CDR3 loop spans 15 amino acids. Germline V CDR1 and CDR2: SGHVS, FQNEAQ. The CDR3 reads CASSLNGGREGELFF. CDR3 in DNA: TGTGCCAGCAGCTTAAATGGCGGGAGGGAAGGGGAGCTGTTTTTT.

This chain joins TRBV9 and TRBJ2-1; 7 bases fit TRBD2. V was clipped by 5 bases and J by 0 bases; unmatched bases: 14. CDR1 is SGDLS, CDR2 YYNGEE, per germline. This CDR3 spans 18 amino acids. The chain's CDR3 is CASSYFGSGDFSYNEQFF. CDR3 sequence (DNA): TGTGCCAGCAGTTACTTCGGGAGCGGGGACTTCTCCTACAATGAGCAGTTCTTC.

This sequence joins TRBV7-8 and TRBJ1-4; TRBD1 is a possible D gene (6 bases). The CDR3 covers 15 residues. With 0 bases removed from V and 7 bases from J, the gap between germline ends came to 12 bases. Germline V CDR1 and CDR2: SGHVS, FQNEAQ. The CDR3 DNA is TGTGCCAGCAGCTTAGCTGGGGGGCGCGGTGAAAAACTGTTTTTT. The encoded protein is CASSLAGGRGEKLFF.

The chain employs TRBV13 and TRBJ2-7; 8 bases match TRBD2. Germline assignment: CDR1 PRHDT and CDR2 FYEKMQ (reference sequence). CDR3 size: 16 residues. J gave up 6 bases and V 0 bases, and 10 bases lay outside the gene matches. CDR3 sequence reads: CASSLGFRLAPVEQYF. In DNA, the CDR3 is TGTGCCAGCAGCTTAGGTTTTCGACTAGCGCCGGTCGAGCAGTACTTC.

This clonotype was counted between two and nine times. CDR3 protein: CASSSPTVSTNEKLFF. CDR3 bases: TGTGCCAGCAGCTCGCCGACAGTCTCAACTAATGAAAAACTGTTTTTT. This chain connects TRBV7-2 to TRBJ1-4, with D perhaps TRBD1 (5 bases). CDR1 is SGHTA and CDR2 is FQGNSA in the germline V gene. The CDR3 sequence is 16 residues long. Trimming shortened V by 4 bases and J by 0 bases, and 12 bases separated the two germline ends.

This CDR3 is CASSVNSGGTGELFF. DNA for the CDR3: TGTGCCAGCAGCGTAAATTCGGGGGGGACCGGGGAGCTGTTTTTT. The chain combines TRBV9 with TRBJ2-2, with TRBD2 identical over 8 bases. The J segment lost 5 bases and the V segment lost 1 base, leaving 4 bases of the junction unmatched. Germline CDR1 is SGDLS and CDR2 is YYNGEE. The CDR3 is made up of 15 amino acids.

This chain connects TRBV20-1 to TRBJ1-4; D possibly corresponds to TRBD1 (5 bases). The CDR3 is 11 residues long. Per the germline V gene, CDR1 is DFQATT and CDR2 is SNEGSKA (reference sequence). V shed 6 bases and J shed 11 bases, with 13 bases lying between them. The CDR3 protein is CSAMSWGKLFF. The CDR3 DNA follows: TGCAGTGCCATGTCCTGGGGGAAACTGTTTTTT.

The genes are TRBV27 and TRBJ2-7; perhaps TRBD2 as D (5 bases). This CDR3 is built from 15 residues. Deletions cut 1 base from V and 6 bases from J, with 16 bases between. Germline values: CDR1 MNHEY, CDR2 SMNVEV (reference sequence). The CDR3 DNA reads as TGTGCCAGCAGTTTATACGTGGGAGTCCCTTTCGAGCAGTACTTC. This encodes CASSLYVGVPFEQYF.

This clonotype was counted between two and nine times. The chain is built from TRBV12-3 or TRBV12-4 and TRBJ1-3; weak D call: TRBD1 (6 bases). The ends were cut back, 3 bases at V and 3 bases at J, with 12 bases in the middle. This CDR3 is 15 amino acids long. The CDR3 loop reads CASSFQGLFGNTIYF. The CDR3 DNA is TGTGCCAGCAGTTTCCAGGGGCTATTTGGAAACACCATATATTTT.

The chain links TRBV10-3 to TRBJ2-6; perhaps D is TRBD1 or TRBD2 (5 bases each). CDR1 and CDR2 (germline): ENHRY, SYGVKD. The CDR3 loop spans 18 amino acids. V gave up 7 bases and J gave up 1 base, with 20 bases separating them. This chain's CDR3 is CAINGASPQRSGANVLTF. The CDR3 bases are TGTGCCATCAATGGGGCCTCACCCCAGCGGTCTGGGGCCAACGTCCTGACTTTC.

V usage is TRBV27 and J usage is TRBJ2-6; D gene unclear. CDR1 MNHEY and CDR2 SMNVEV come from the germline V gene (reference sequence). V was clipped by 4 bases and J by 0 bases, with 13 bases between them. This CDR3 region has 17 residues. The CDR3 protein is CASSWRSVDSGANVLTF. The CDR3 nucleotides read TGTGCCAGCAGTTGGCGGTCGGTGGACTCTGGGGCCAACGTCCTGACTTTC.

The V gene is TRBV5-8, the J gene TRBJ2-3; D is unclear. Germline values: CDR1 SGHTS, CDR2 YDEGEE. Trimming took off 1 base at V and 2 bases at J, with 14 bases between the two ends. CDR3 length: 16 residues. This CDR3 reads CASSLSPGPFTDTQYF. The CDR3 bases are TGTGCCAGCAGCTTGTCTCCAGGTCCCTTCACAGATACGCAGTATTTT.

The rearrangement joins TRBV15 to TRBJ2-4; unclear D gene. CDR1 and CDR2 (germline): LNHNV, YYDKDF (reference sequence). This CDR3 is 12 amino acids long. V dropped 0 bases and J dropped 8 bases, with 5 bases sitting between them. The DNA for the CDR3 is TGTGCCACCAGCAGAGATGAGGACATTCAGTACTTC. It yields the protein CATSRDEDIQYF.

This clonotype was seen a handful of times. The V call is TRBV27, the J call TRBJ2-3; D may be TRBD1 (6 bases). V was pared by 6 bases and J by 2 bases, with 12 bases between. The CDR3 totals 14 residues. The germline V gene encodes CDR1 MNHEY and CDR2 SMNVEV (reference sequence). The CDR3 DNA reads as TGTGCCAGCAGCATAGACAGGCCCACAGATACGCAGTATTTT. It translates to CASSIDRPTDTQYF.

This chain uses TRBV5-1 with TRBJ2-4; 10 bases match TRBD1. This CDR3 comprises 17 residues. V lost 3 bases and J lost 1; bases outside the gene matches: 7. In germline, CDR1 is SGHRS, CDR2 YFSETQ. The CDR3 loop reads CASSYGGQGGAKNIQYF. The CDR3 region has the DNA TGCGCCAGCAGCTACGGCGGACAGGGGGGTGCCAAAAACATTCAGTACTTC.

CDR3 DNA: TGCAGTGCTATGCGGCCTAGCGGGGCCTACGAGCAGTACTTC. As protein: CSAMRPSGAYEQYF. The rearrangement links TRBV20-1 to TRBJ2-7, with TRBD2 matching 9 bases. V shed 4 bases and J 2 bases; nucleotides not matched to a gene: 6. The CDR3 runs to 14 residues. CDR1 is DFQATT and CDR2 is SNEGSKA in the germline V gene (reference sequence).

Many counts were recorded for this clonotype. The chain carries TRBV29-1 and TRBJ2-2; D is tentatively TRBD1 or TRBD2 (5 bases each). The CDR3 has 13 residues. The ends were cut back, 4 bases at V and 5 bases at J, with 11 bases in the middle. CDR1 is SQVTM and CDR2 is ANQGSEA in the germline V gene. CDR3 coding DNA: TGCAGCGTTGGTGGGGACCAGACCGGGGAGCTGTTTTTT. Translating it yields CSVGGDQTGELFF.

This clonotype was detected ten times or more. The chain links TRBV5-1 to TRBJ2-1; 10 positions agree with TRBD2. Trimming at V came to 2 bases and at J to 2 bases, leaving 4 bases not matched to a gene. CDR3 size: 16 residues. Germline assignment: CDR1 SGHRS and CDR2 YFSETQ. CDR3 sequence reads: CASSFPSGGTYNEQFF. DNA of the CDR3: TGCGCCAGCAGCTTCCCTAGCGGGGGAACCTACAATGAGCAGTTCTTC.

The chain links TRBV9 to TRBJ2-1; 11 nucleotides match TRBD2. This CDR3 spans 15 amino acids. The V and J ends lost 3 bases and 5 bases, in that order; junction bases with no gene match: 4. CDR1 and CDR2 (germline): SGDLS, YYNGEE. CDR3: CASSDSGGADNEQFF. The DNA for the CDR3 is TGTGCCAGCAGCGATAGCGGGGGGGCTGACAATGAGCAGTTCTTC.

The V gene is TRBV7-9, the J gene TRBJ2-1; TRBD1 matches at 10 bases. Germline CDR1 SEHNR, CDR2 FQNEAQ (reference sequence). The CDR3 has 15 amino acids. Unmatched junction bases numbered 7, after V lost 4 bases and J lost 7 bases. The CDR3 protein is CASSSRTGGSNEQFF. The CDR3 nucleotides are TGTGCCAGCAGCTCCCGGACAGGGGGGTCGAATGAGCAGTTCTTC.

The chain has TRBV5-1 and TRBJ2-4; a possible D gene is TRBD1 (5 bases). This CDR3 comprises 16 residues. Trimming took off 1 base at V and 0 bases at J, with 11 bases between the two ends. CDR1 and CDR2 from the germline V gene are SGHRS and YFSETQ. CDR3 sequence (DNA): TGCGCCAGCAGCTTGAGGGCAGGGTTAGCCAAAAACATTCAGTACTTC. Protein product: CASSLRAGLAKNIQYF.